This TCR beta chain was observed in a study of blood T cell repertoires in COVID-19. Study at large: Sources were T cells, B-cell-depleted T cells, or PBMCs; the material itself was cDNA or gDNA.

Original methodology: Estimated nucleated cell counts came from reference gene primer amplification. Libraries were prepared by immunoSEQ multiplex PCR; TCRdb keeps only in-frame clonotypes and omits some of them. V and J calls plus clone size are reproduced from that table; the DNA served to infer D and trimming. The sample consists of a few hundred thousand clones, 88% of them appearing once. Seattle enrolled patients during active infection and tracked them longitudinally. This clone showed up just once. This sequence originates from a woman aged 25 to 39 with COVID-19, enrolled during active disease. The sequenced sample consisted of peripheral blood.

CDR3 loop: CASTEGGNSYEQYF. DNA of the CDR3: TGTGCCAGCACGGAGGGGGGGAACTCCTACGAGCAGTACTTC. The chain uses TRBV6-5 and TRBJ2-7; perhaps TRBD2 as D (7 bases). Germline V gene data show CDR1 as MNHEY and CDR2 as SVGAGI. The CDR3 covers 14 residues. V lost 7 bases, J lost 0 bases, and 13 bases lay in between.